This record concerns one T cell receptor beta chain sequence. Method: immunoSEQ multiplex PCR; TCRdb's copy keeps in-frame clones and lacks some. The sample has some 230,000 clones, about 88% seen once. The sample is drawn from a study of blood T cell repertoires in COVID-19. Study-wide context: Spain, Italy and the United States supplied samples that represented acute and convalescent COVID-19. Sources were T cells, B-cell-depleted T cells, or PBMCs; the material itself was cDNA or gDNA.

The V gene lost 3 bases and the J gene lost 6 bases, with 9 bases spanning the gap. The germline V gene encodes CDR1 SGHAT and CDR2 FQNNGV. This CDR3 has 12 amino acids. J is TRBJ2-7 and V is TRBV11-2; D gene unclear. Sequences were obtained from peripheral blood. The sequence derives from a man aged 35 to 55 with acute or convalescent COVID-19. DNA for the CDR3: TGTGCCAGCAGCTTCGGGTTCTCCGAGCAGTACTTC. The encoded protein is CASSFGFSEQYF.